A selection of T cell receptor beta chains follows, all from one sample in a study of blood T cells in healthy people across ages. TCRdb itself ran the 5' RACE reads through MiXCR, one entry per CDR3 protein. The sample includes 750,000 to 950,000 distinct CDR3 sequences, 25% to 30% of them seen just once. Another study also made use of these data, one on T cells of mothers and their children.

The sequenced material came from blood. The receptors stem from a boy younger than 18 in good health. The CDR3 runs from the conserved cysteine through the conserved F or W. Each record gives: V gene, D gene, J gene, clone size, CDR3 DNA, CDR3 protein. D genes are given only for firm matches. Clone size is shown for a subset of rows, as once, few, many or a class of expanded clone.

V: TRBV5-5; D: TRBD1; J: TRBJ2-2; size: few; DNA: TGTGCCAGCAGCTTGGAGACAGGGGGCGGCGGGGAGCTGTTTTTT; CDR3: CASSLETGGGGELFF
V: TRBV29-1; D: .; J: TRBJ2-4; size: .; DNA: TGCAGCGTTGAAGATATGGGACCCAAAAACATTCAGTACTTC; CDR3: CSVEDMGPKNIQYF
V: TRBV9; D: .; J: TRBJ1-4; size: few; DNA: TGTGCCAGCAGCGGCGAGGGGGAGGGATCTGCAACTAATGAAAAACTGTTTTTT; CDR3: CASSGEGEGSATNEKLFF
V: TRBV6-5; D: TRBD2; J: TRBJ2-1; size: few; DNA: TGTGCCAGCAGTTATGGGACTAGTGGCCACAATGAGCAGTTCTTC; CDR3: CASSYGTSGHNEQFF
V: TRBV13; D: .; J: TRBJ2-7; size: .; DNA: TGTGCCAGCAGCTCGCGGGCAGCATTGTCTGAGTACTTC; CDR3: CASSSRAALSEYF
V: TRBV7-7; D: TRBD1; J: TRBJ2-7; size: .; DNA: TGTGCTAGCAGCTTAGGTCGCGGACAGGGAGACGAGCAGTACTTC; CDR3: CASSLGRGQGDEQYF
V: TRBV19; D: .; J: TRBJ1-4; size: .; DNA: TGTGCCAGTAGTATCTCATCGGGTGTAGGTGAAAAACTGTTTTTT; CDR3: CASSISSGVGEKLFF
V: TRBV20-1; D: .; J: TRBJ2-1; size: once; DNA: TGCAGTGCTAGAGTGGGGACACCCAACAATGAGCAGTTCTTC; CDR3: CSARVGTPNNEQFF
V: TRBV5-4; D: .; J: TRBJ2-3; size: few; DNA: TGTGCCAGCAGCTCTATGGGGGTTGCAGATACGCAGTATTTT; CDR3: CASSSMGVADTQYF
V: TRBV4-2; D: TRBD2; J: TRBJ2-1; size: .; DNA: TGTGCCAGCAGCATAGGGGGACTAGCGGGGGGGAGCTCCTACAATGAGCAGTTCTTC; CDR3: CASSIGGLAGGSSYNEQFF
V: TRBV14; D: TRBD1; J: TRBJ1-1; size: .; DNA: TGTGCCACGACAGGGAAAAACACTGAAGCTTTCTTT; CDR3: CATTGKNTEAFF
V: TRBV7-2; D: .; J: TRBJ2-7; size: .; DNA: TGTGCCAGCAGCCGAGTTGAAGGACTTTCCATCTACGAGCAGTACTTC; CDR3: CASSRVEGLSIYEQYF
V: TRBV28; D: TRBD1; J: TRBJ2-5; size: .; DNA: TGTGCCAGCAGTAAGGGGACAGTAGGAGAGACCCAGTACTTC; CDR3: CASSKGTVGETQYF
V: TRBV27; D: .; J: TRBJ2-5; size: few; DNA: TGTGCCAGCAGCCTCGGTCCCACCAACTGGGAGACCCAGTACTTC; CDR3: CASSLGPTNWETQYF
V: TRBV7-3; D: .; J: TRBJ2-1; size: few; DNA: TGTGCCAGCAGCTTATCGACCCCAAGCTCCTACAATGAGCAGTTCTTC; CDR3: CASSLSTPSSYNEQFF
V: TRBV2; D: .; J: TRBJ1-2; size: .; DNA: TGTGCCAGCAGTGAAAGAGGCAGGTCTGGCTATGGCTACACCTTC; CDR3: CASSERGRSGYGYTF
V: TRBV20-1; D: .; J: TRBJ1-2; size: few; DNA: TGCAGTGCTAGAGTCGTGGCCTATGGCTACACCTTC; CDR3: CSARVVAYGYTF
V: TRBV28; D: .; J: TRBJ2-1; size: few; DNA: TGTGCCAGCACCCAGGGGACGGATGAGCAGTTCTTC; CDR3: CASTQGTDEQFF
V: TRBV5-8; D: TRBD1; J: TRBJ2-3; size: .; DNA: TGTGCCAGCAGCTTGGCCCTGGGACAGACGTCTAGCACAGATACGCAGTATTTT; CDR3: CASSLALGQTSSTDTQYF
V: TRBV28; D: .; J: TRBJ2-7; size: .; DNA: TGTGCCAGCAGCTATCAAAACAGGGCGGACCAGTACTTC; CDR3: CASSYQNRADQYF
V: TRBV20-1; D: .; J: TRBJ1-2; size: few; DNA: TGCAGTGCTAGCGAGGGAGGGTCCGACTATGGCTACACCTTC; CDR3: CSASEGGSDYGYTF
V: TRBV15; D: .; J: TRBJ2-1; size: .; DNA: TGTGCCACCAGCAGAGCGGGGGCCAGGTCAAGCTCCTACAATGAGCAGTTCTTC; CDR3: CATSRAGARSSSYNEQFF
V: TRBV4-2; D: TRBD1; J: TRBJ2-1; size: .; DNA: TGTGCCAGCAGCCAAAGGTCCCGGACAGGCCACTACAATGAGCAGTTCTTC; CDR3: CASSQRSRTGHYNEQFF
V: TRBV29-1; D: TRBD2; J: TRBJ2-5; size: .; DNA: TGCAGCGTCGCTAGCGGGAAATCAGAGACCCAGTACTTC; CDR3: CSVASGKSETQYF
V: TRBV12-3/TRBV12-4; D: TRBD2; J: TRBJ2-1; size: .; DNA: TGTGCCAGCAGGGGACTAGCGGGGGTCTCCTACAATGAGCAGTTCTTC; CDR3: CASRGLAGVSYNEQFF
V: TRBV3-1; D: .; J: TRBJ1-2; size: .; DNA: TGTGCCAGCAGCCGAAGGGACATTTCTTATGGCTACACCTTC; CDR3: CASSRRDISYGYTF
V: TRBV7-9; D: .; J: TRBJ2-7; size: .; DNA: TGTGCCAGCAGCTTGGGCCGGGGCTCCTACGGGCAGTACTTC; CDR3: CASSLGRGSYGQYF
V: TRBV5-1; D: .; J: TRBJ2-2; size: .; DNA: TGCGCCAGCAGCTTGTTCGGGGGGCAGGACACCGGGGAGCTGTTTTTT; CDR3: CASSLFGGQDTGELFF
V: TRBV5-1; D: TRBD1; J: TRBJ2-5; size: few; DNA: TGCGCCAGCAGCTTGCCCGGGACAGGAAAAGAGACCCAGTACTTC; CDR3: CASSLPGTGKETQYF
V: TRBV2; D: .; J: TRBJ1-1; size: .; DNA: TGTGCCAGCAGTCATTGGTTGAACACTGAAGCTTTCTTT; CDR3: CASSHWLNTEAFF
V: TRBV18; D: TRBD1; J: TRBJ2-4; size: .; DNA: TGTGCCAGCTCACAGCGGGGACAGGGGAAAAACATTCAGTACTTC; CDR3: CASSQRGQGKNIQYF
V: TRBV29-1; D: TRBD1; J: TRBJ1-2; size: few; DNA: TGCAGCGTCGACAGGGAAAACACCTTC; CDR3: CSVDRENTF
V: TRBV7-2; D: TRBD2; J: TRBJ2-1; size: .; DNA: TGTGCCAGCAGCGGTCGACTAGCGGTGTCCAATGAGCAGTTCTTC; CDR3: CASSGRLAVSNEQFF
V: TRBV28; D: TRBD1; J: TRBJ2-1; size: .; DNA: TGTGCCAGCACCTCCGTACGGGGACAGGGGCCCAATGAGCAGTTCTTC; CDR3: CASTSVRGQGPNEQFF
V: TRBV12-3/TRBV12-4; D: .; J: TRBJ2-4; size: .; DNA: TGTGCCAGCAGATTAGCCGGGGGAACCAAAAACATTCAGTACTTC; CDR3: CASRLAGGTKNIQYF
V: TRBV4-1; D: .; J: TRBJ2-7; size: .; DNA: TGCGCCAGCAGCCAAGAGACGGGACAACTCTACGAGCAGTACTTC; CDR3: CASSQETGQLYEQYF
V: TRBV13; D: TRBD2; J: TRBJ2-5; size: few; DNA: TGTGCCAGCAGCTACTCGGGACTAGCGGAAAAGGAGACCCAGTACTTC; CDR3: CASSYSGLAEKETQYF
V: TRBV20-1; D: .; J: TRBJ2-1; size: few; DNA: TGCAGTTCCAATGGGGGAGGAGGGGACCACAATGAGCAGTTCTTC; CDR3: CSSNGGGGDHNEQFF
V: TRBV28; D: .; J: TRBJ1-3; size: few; DNA: TGTGCCAGCAGTTTAGGACAGCGGGGCACCATATATTTT; CDR3: CASSLGQRGTIYF
V: TRBV30; D: .; J: TRBJ2-5; size: .; DNA: TGTGCCTGGAGTGTACTAGTTGGGAAGGAGCAGTACTTC; CDR3: CAWSVLVGKEQYF
V: TRBV5-1; D: .; J: TRBJ2-7; size: .; DNA: TGCGCCAGCAGCTCGTACTCACAGCTATACGAGCAGTACTTC; CDR3: CASSSYSQLYEQYF
V: TRBV21-1; D: .; J: TRBJ2-7; size: few; DNA: TGTGCCAGCAGCCAAAGGACAGGGAAGGAGTTTGGGCAGTACTTC; CDR3: CASSQRTGKEFGQYF
V: TRBV5-1; D: .; J: TRBJ1-2; size: .; DNA: TGCGCCAGCAGCTTGGAAGGGTTAAATGGCTACACCTTC; CDR3: CASSLEGLNGYTF
V: TRBV12-3/TRBV12-4; D: .; J: TRBJ2-3; size: few; DNA: TGTGCCAGCACCGACACAGATACGCAGTATTTT; CDR3: CASTDTDTQYF
V: TRBV18; D: .; J: TRBJ1-2; size: few; DNA: TGTGCCAGCTCACCAGAGGCAGGGACCTATGGCTACACCTTC; CDR3: CASSPEAGTYGYTF
V: TRBV18; D: .; J: TRBJ1-2; size: once; DNA: TGTGCCAGCTCACCAAGGCAGCTAGTCAACTATGGCTACACCTTC; CDR3: CASSPRQLVNYGYTF
V: TRBV5-1; D: TRBD1; J: TRBJ1-1; size: few; DNA: TGCGCCAGCAGCGTGGGACAGGGGAACACTGAAGCTTTCTTT; CDR3: CASSVGQGNTEAFF
V: TRBV12-3/TRBV12-4; D: .; J: TRBJ2-2; size: few; DNA: TGTGCCAGCGGACATGCCGGGGAGCTGTTTTTT; CDR3: CASGHAGELFF
V: TRBV5-1; D: .; J: TRBJ2-2; size: few; DNA: TGCGCCAGCAGCTTGGCGCAGGGTAACACCGGGGAGCTGTTTTTT; CDR3: CASSLAQGNTGELFF